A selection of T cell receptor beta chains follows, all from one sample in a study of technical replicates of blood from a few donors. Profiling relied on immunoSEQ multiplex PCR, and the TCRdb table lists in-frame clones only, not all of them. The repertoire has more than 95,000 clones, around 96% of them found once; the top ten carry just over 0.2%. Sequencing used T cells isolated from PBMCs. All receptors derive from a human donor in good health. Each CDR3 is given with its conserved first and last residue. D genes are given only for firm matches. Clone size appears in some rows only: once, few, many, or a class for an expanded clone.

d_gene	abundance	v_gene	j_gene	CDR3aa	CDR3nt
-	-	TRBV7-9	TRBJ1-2	CASSFQVNYGYTF	TGTGCCAGCAGCTTTCAGGTTAACTATGGCTACACCTTC
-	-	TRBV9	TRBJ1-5	CASSEGVMEPQHF	TGTGCCAGCAGCGAGGGGGTTATGGAGCCCCAGCATTTT
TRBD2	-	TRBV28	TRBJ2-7	CASSPGLAGINEQYF	TGTGCCAGCAGTCCGGGACTAGCGGGTATCAACGAGCAGTACTTC
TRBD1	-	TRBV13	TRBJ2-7	CASSLGGTDSYEQYF	TGTGCCAGCAGCTTAGGCGGGACAGACTCCTACGAGCAGTACTTC
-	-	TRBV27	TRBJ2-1	CASSFAGIGNEQFF	TGTGCCAGCAGTTTTGCAGGTATCGGCAATGAGCAGTTCTTC
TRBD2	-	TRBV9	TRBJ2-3	CASSVRGGESGDTQYF	TGTGCCAGCAGCGTCCGGGGGGGGGAATCGGGCGATACGCAGTATTTT
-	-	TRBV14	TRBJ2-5	CASSLQRGIETQYF	TGTGCCAGCAGCCTCCAGAGGGGGATCGAGACCCAGTACTTC
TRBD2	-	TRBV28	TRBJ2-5	CASSGLAGVQETQYF	TGTGCCAGCAGTGGACTAGCGGGAGTCCAAGAGACCCAGTACTTC
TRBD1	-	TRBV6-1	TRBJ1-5	CASSRTGAPPQHF	TGTGCCAGCAGTCGGACAGGCGCGCCGCCCCAGCATTTT
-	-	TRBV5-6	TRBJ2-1	CASSFEGTSSYNEQFF	TGTGCCAGCAGCTTTGAGGGAACAAGCTCCTACAATGAGCAGTTCTTC
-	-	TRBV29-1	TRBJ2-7	CSVREDTYEQYF	TGCAGCGTTCGCGAGGATACCTACGAGCAGTACTTC
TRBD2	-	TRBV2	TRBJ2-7	CASTYLPGLAGVNEQYF	TGTGCCAGCACCTACTTACCGGGACTAGCGGGGGTCAACGAGCAGTACTTC
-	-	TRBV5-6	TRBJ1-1	CASSLDSGELNTEAFF	TGTGCCAGCAGCTTGGATTCAGGGGAACTGAACACTGAAGCTTTCTTT
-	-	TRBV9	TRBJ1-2	CASSLQGLGGYTF	TGTGCCAGCAGCTTACAGGGTTTAGGTGGCTACACCTTC
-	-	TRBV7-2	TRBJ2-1	CASSFGVTGVLYSYNEQFF	TGTGCCAGCAGCTTTGGGGTTACAGGCGTACTTTACTCCTACAATGAGCAGTTCTTC
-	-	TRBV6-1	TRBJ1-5	CASSEWSRGRVQPQHF	TGTGCCAGCAGTGAATGGTCCAGGGGAAGGGTTCAGCCCCAGCATTTT
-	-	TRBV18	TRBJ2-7	CASSPKGRSYEQYF	TGTGCCAGCTCACCGAAGGGGCGTTCCTACGAGCAGTACTTC
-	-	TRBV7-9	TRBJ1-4	CASRRTEGEKLFF	TGTGCCAGCAGACGGACAGAGGGGGAAAAACTGTTTTTT
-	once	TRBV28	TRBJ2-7	CASSLWGRYEQYF	TGTGCCAGCAGTTTATGGGGGAGATACGAGCAGTACTTC
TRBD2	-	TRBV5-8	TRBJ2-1	CASNFGTSATYNEQFF	TGTGCCAGCAATTTTGGGACTAGCGCCACTTACAATGAGCAGTTCTTC
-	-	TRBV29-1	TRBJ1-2	CSVDQVGVRGGGYTF	TGCAGCGTTGATCAAGTCGGGGTCCGGGGAGGTGGCTACACCTTC
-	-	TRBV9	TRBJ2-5	CASSATGSVETQYF	TGTGCCAGCAGCGCTACAGGGTCAGTGGAGACCCAGTACTTC
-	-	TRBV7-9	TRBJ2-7	CASSFGGAYEQYF	TGTGCCAGCAGCTTCGGCGGAGCCTACGAGCAGTACTTC
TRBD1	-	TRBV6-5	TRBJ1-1	CASSYFRQGNTEAFF	TGTGCCAGCAGTTACTTCCGACAGGGGAACACTGAAGCTTTCTTT
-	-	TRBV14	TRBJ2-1	CASSQRGGGALGEQFF	TGTGCCAGCAGCCAACGAGGAGGGGGGGCTCTAGGTGAGCAGTTCTTC
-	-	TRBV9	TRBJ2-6	CASSERGSGANVLTF	TGTGCCAGCAGCGAGAGGGGGTCTGGGGCCAACGTCCTGACTTTC
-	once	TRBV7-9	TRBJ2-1	CASSLGDSVREQFF	TGTGCCAGCAGCTTAGGGGACTCCGTCCGTGAGCAGTTCTTC
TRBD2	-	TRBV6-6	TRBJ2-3	CASSVGTSFGDTQYF	TGTGCCAGCAGTGTCGGGACTAGCTTTGGAGATACGCAGTATTTT
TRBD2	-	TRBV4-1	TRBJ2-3	CASSQPGLGFTDTQYF	TGCGCCAGCAGCCAACCGGGACTAGGGTTCACAGATACGCAGTATTTT
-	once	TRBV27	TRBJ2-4	CASSLSGKAGEGIQYF	TGTGCCAGCAGTTTATCGGGGAAGGCAGGGGAAGGGATTCAGTACTTC
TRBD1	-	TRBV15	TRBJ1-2	CATSRDRGNYGYTF	TGTGCCACCAGCAGGGACAGGGGTAACTATGGCTACACCTTC
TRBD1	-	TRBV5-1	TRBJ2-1	CASRLDADRVRGEQFF	TGCGCCAGCAGGCTGGACGCAGACAGGGTCAGGGGTGAGCAGTTCTTC
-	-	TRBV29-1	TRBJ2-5	CSVAPRSSQETQYF	TGCAGCGTCGCCCCCCGGAGTTCGCAAGAGACCCAGTACTTC
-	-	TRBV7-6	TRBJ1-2	CASSLDIGQRDGGYTF	TGTGCCAGCAGCTTAGATATTGGACAGCGGGACGGTGGCTACACCTTC
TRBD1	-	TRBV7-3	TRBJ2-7	CASSSDRGPPRAYEQYF	TGTGCCAGCAGCTCGGACAGGGGGCCCCCCAGGGCCTACGAGCAGTACTTC
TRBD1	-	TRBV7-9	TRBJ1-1	CASSQPGGAGTEAFF	TGTGCCAGCAGCCAACCAGGGGGCGCGGGCACTGAAGCTTTCTTT
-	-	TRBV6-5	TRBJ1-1	CASSYRRGTEAFF	TGTGCCAGCAGTTACAGGAGGGGTACTGAAGCTTTCTTT
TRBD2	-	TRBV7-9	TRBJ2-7	CASRAGGSSYEQYF	TGTGCCAGCAGGGCGGGGGGGAGCTCCTACGAGCAGTACTTC
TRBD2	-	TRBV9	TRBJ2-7	CASSALGAGGPHEQYF	TGTGCCAGCAGCGCGCTGGGAGCGGGAGGGCCCCACGAGCAGTACTTC
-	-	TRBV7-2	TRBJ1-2	CASSLVGSATGGYTF	TGTGCCAGCAGCTTAGTGGGGTCGGCGACGGGAGGCTACACCTTC
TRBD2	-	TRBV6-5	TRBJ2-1	CASSYRGGHHEQFF	TGTGCCAGCAGTTATCGGGGAGGGCACCATGAGCAGTTCTTC
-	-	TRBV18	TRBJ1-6	CASSLGENSPLHF	TGTGCCAGCTCACTAGGGGAAAATTCACCCCTCCACTTT